Listed below are T cell receptor beta chains from one sample, sequenced in a study of blood T cell repertoires in COVID-19. Sequencing was performed with immunoSEQ multiplex PCR; in TCRdb, only in-frame clones are kept and a portion is missing. Of roughly 380,000 clones in the sample, 81% were seen once. Sequenced: peripheral blood. The receptors were sampled from a human donor with acute or convalescent COVID-19. The donor label of this sample is uncertain. Each CDR3 is given with its conserved first and last residue. A D gene is named only where the DNA matches it firmly. Expanded clones are given a class, and other clones once, few, many or no size at all.

d_gene,abundance,v_gene,j_gene,CDR3nt,CDR3aa
TRBD1,-,TRBV18,TRBJ1-1,TGTGCCAGCTCACCTTCCCGGGACAGGGAGCCCTTTGGAGCTTTCTTT,CASSPSRDREPFGAFF
TRBD1,-,TRBV18,TRBJ1-2,TGTGCCAGCTCAACTGGACAGGGGGGTGGCTACACCTTC,CASSTGQGGGYTF
TRBD1,-,TRBV7-8,TRBJ1-5,TGTGCCAGCAGCTCAAGGGGGACAGCTAATAGCAATCAGCCCCAGCATTTT,CASSSRGTANSNQPQHF
-,-,TRBV9,TRBJ1-4,TGTGCCAGCAGCGTAGCCATCGTTCTCTCCAGGACAGTCCAAGCTTTTAATGAAAAACTGTTTTTT,CASSVAIVLSRTVQAFNEKLFF
TRBD2,-,TRBV15,TRBJ2-3,TGTGCCACCAGCAGACGTACTAGCGGGAGTGGTGATACGCAGTATTTT,CATSRRTSGSGDTQYF
TRBD1,-,TRBV5-5,TRBJ1-3,TGTGCCAGCAGCCAGGACAGGCTTAGAAACACCATATATTTT,CASSQDRLRNTIYF
-,-,TRBV27,TRBJ2-7,TGTGCCAGCAGTTTATTTCCGGGAAGCTCCTACGAGCAGTACTTC,CASSLFPGSSYEQYF
TRBD1,-,TRBV28,TRBJ1-2,TGTGCCAGCATCACCGCCCAGGGGGCGAGAGGCTACACCTTC,CASITAQGARGYTF
TRBD1,-,TRBV5-8,TRBJ1-1,TGTGCCAGCAGCAAGACAGGGACCCGGAACACTGAAGCTTTCTTT,CASSKTGTRNTEAFF
-,-,TRBV6-5,TRBJ2-4,TGTGCCAGCAGTTTCAGCCGACAGACCTTAAACATTCAGTACTTC,CASSFSRQTLNIQYF
TRBD2,once,TRBV20-1,TRBJ2-5,TGCAGAGCTAGCGGGGGGGAGACCCAGTACTTC,CRASGGETQYF